This T cell receptor (beta chain) was sequenced for a study of spatial heterogeneity in lung cancer. At the level of the study: More beta-chain than alpha-chain sequences were consistently detected. Raw sequencing reads included, on average, more than eight appearances of each unique TCR and UMI combination. Study-wide findings and caveats: In blood, ubiquitous expanded tumor TCRs appeared more at resection than follow-up.

Every TCR cDNA molecule bore a unique molecular identifier. From the 5' RACE reads, TCRdb called clonotypes with MiXCR, one entry per CDR3 protein. This sample yields just under 40,000 distinct CDR3 sequences, of which roughly 5.8% are seen a single time; 11% belongs to the top ten. The sample's time point: sample taken at primary tumor resection. Unsorted samples of tumor, nontumor lung or frozen PBMC had their whole RNA sequenced. This CDR3 spans 15 amino acids. V was clipped by 1 base and J by 7 bases; unmatched bases: 4. CDR1 and CDR2 from the germline V gene are MDHEN and SYDVKM. This clonotype was recorded at least ten times. Its antigen is not identified.

Sequenced material: PBMCs, taken at surgery. The receptor was isolated from a male donor with early-stage non-small cell lung cancer. This rearrangement joins TRBV28 to TRBJ1-4; TRBD1 matches at 9 bases. Here the CDR3 reads CASSLLTGGGEKLFF. The DNA for the CDR3 is TGTGCCAGCAGTTTATTGACAGGGGGAGGTGAAAAACTGTTTTTT.